Listed here are 2 T cell receptor beta chains from one sample, sequenced in a study of identical twins. TCRdb processed the 5' RACE reads anew with MiXCR; each CDR3 protein has one entry. This sample has a few hundred thousand distinct CDR3 sequences; over 9.5% occur once, and the top ten carry 3.5% to 4.5%. These data were likewise used in another study, on yellow fever vaccine responses in identical twins.

Sample: memory (CD45RO+) T cells sorted from blood. Receptors originate from a woman between 18 and 30 years old in good health.

This clonotype appeared many times. This chain links TRBV12-3 or TRBV12-4 with TRBJ2-6; 8 bases are a match to TRBD1. This CDR3 is built from 16 residues. The J segment lost 2 bases and the V segment lost 7 bases, leaving 7 bases of the junction unmatched. CDR3 region: CASTDRGKTGANVLTF. As DNA, the CDR3 is TGTGCCAGCACCGACAGGGGAAAAACTGGGGCCAACGTCCTGACTTTC.

J is TRBJ2-1 and V is TRBV7-2; TRBD1 might be the D (8 bases). This CDR3 comprises 13 residues. The V and J ends lost 6 bases and 9 bases respectively, with 15 bases between them. CDR1 is SGHTA and CDR2 is FQGNSA in the germline V gene. CDR3 in DNA: TGTGCCAGCAGATCCACAGGGGGGGTTGAGCAGTTCTTC. As protein: CASRSTGGVEQFF.